The clone carrying this T cell receptor (beta chain) was picked up a small number of times. Its antigen is not known. The source of the sample is a study of cytomegalovirus exposure and HLA in healthy donors. Study outcomes and limitations: Association of a missense DCLRE1C variant with TCR beta V- and J-gene trimming was reported in a later analysis. Sequencing likely produced, as an artifact, a cluster of highly shared sequence variants. Researchers counted over 150 TCR beta chains as cytomegalovirus-associated. A reported reduction in N-insertions relative to the roughly 610-donor mean was seen in an Asian-associated ancestry cluster in a later analysis.

The PCR was carried out with 60 Vbeta primers and 13 Jbeta primers. TCRdb keeps only in-frame clones here, not all; method: immunoSEQ multiplex PCR. The data contain 130,000 or so clones, over 8% of them singletons. The CDR3 totals 15 residues. Germline V gene lookup returns CDR1 SGHNT and CDR2 YYREEE (reference sequence). J gave up 5 bases and V 1 base, and 6 bases lay outside the gene matches. The genes are TRBV5-4 and TRBJ2-5, with TRBD2 matching over 9 bases. The clonotype originates from a man aged 40-49 years in good health and CMV-seronegative. Sequencing was performed on PBMCs. DNA for the CDR3: TGTGCCAGCAGCTTGTCGGGCGGGGGGGCGGAGACCCAGTACTTC. Its translation is CASSLSGGGAETQYF. The full variable domain, with the rest looked up from reference TRBV5-4 and TRBJ2-5, is ETGVTQSPTHLIKTRGQQVTLRCSSQSGHNTVSWYQQALGQGPQFIFQYYREEENGRGNFPPRFSGLQFPNYSSELNVNALELDDSALYLCASSLSGGGAETQYFGPGTRLLVL.